This T cell receptor beta chain was recovered during a study of blood T cell repertoires in COVID-19. Study summary: Spain, Italy and the United States supplied samples that represented acute and convalescent COVID-19. T cells, B-cell-depleted T cells, or PBMCs supplied cDNA or gDNA.

Repertoires were generated with immunoSEQ multiplex PCR, while TCRdb's copy carries only in-frame clones and drops some. The sample comprises tens of thousands of clones, 70% to 90% of which are singletons, and 3.4% rests with the top ten. Germline V gives CDR1 GTSNPN, CDR2 SVGIG (reference sequence). The V and J ends lost 8 bases and 1 base, in that order; junction bases with no gene match: 11. This CDR3 contains 15 residues. The TCR originated in a man aged 50 to 60 with acute or convalescent COVID-19. Sequenced input: peripheral blood. This chain links TRBV30 with TRBJ1-1; 9 bases align to TRBD1. Written as DNA, the CDR3 is TGTGCCAGTGGAAAGGGGGACAGGGAGAACACTGAAGCTTTCTTT. The encoded protein is CASGKGDRENTEAFF.